This TCR beta chain was documented in a study of T cell changes during pregnancy in multiple sclerosis. TCRdb keeps only in-frame clones here, not all; method: immunoSEQ multiplex PCR. In the table there are 50,000 to 75,000 clones, around 90% of which are singletons. V was pared by 5 bases and J by 8 bases, with 7 bases of the junction left unmatched. Germline CDR1 and CDR2: MDHEN and SYDVKM. CDR3 size: 14 residues. This receptor was taken from a female donor in good health, enrolled as a control in a pregnancy study. This material consisted of peripheral blood, taken in the first trimester of pregnancy. V and J are TRBV28 and TRBJ1-1; 11 nucleotides match TRBD1. The CDR3 nucleotides are TGTGCCAGCAGTGAAGCCGGGACAGGGGGGGAAGCTTTCTTT. Amino acid sequence: CASSEAGTGGEAFF.